This T cell receptor (beta chain) was sequenced during a study of blood T cell repertoires in COVID-19. At the level of the study: Acute and convalescent COVID-19 samples came from the United States, Italy and Spain. Sources were T cells, B-cell-depleted T cells, or PBMCs; the material itself was cDNA or gDNA.

Cohort assignment relied on participant-reported clinical history. The CDR3 spans 13 residues. Per the germline V gene, CDR1 is MNHEY and CDR2 is SMNVEV (reference sequence). Trimming stripped 1 base from V and 3 bases from J, with 6 bases between. Authors' processing steps: Scientists estimated how many nucleated cells there were by amplifying reference gene primers. Libraries were prepared by immunoSEQ multiplex PCR; TCRdb keeps only in-frame clonotypes and omits some of them. V, J and clone size are those of that table, while D and trimming were read from the DNA. The table has about 270,000 clones, just under 90% seen once; the top ten hold roughly 4.3%.

The sequencing input was PBMCs or T cells enriched from blood (not recorded which). The chain combines TRBV27 with TRBJ2-5, with no clear D. The TCR comes from a woman aged 25 to 39 with acute COVID-19. DNA for the CDR3: TGTGCCAGCAGTTTATGGGCAGAAGAGACCCAGTACTTC. It is translated as CASSLWAEETQYF.